A single TCR beta chain is shown here with its context. Its binding antigen is unknown. No much larger clone is present one base from it, and per-base qualities are unavailable. Cells from the mixed lymphocyte reactions were cocultured for under 7 days at 37 degrees C. Responder PBMCs were labelled with CFSE and stimulator PBMCs were labelled with Violet Dye, after which the responder and stimulator PBMCs were mixed at a 1:1 ratio. Sorted unstimulated T cells, along with proliferating T cells recovered from mixed lymphocyte reactions, underwent TCRbeta CDR3 sequencing. Fresh whole blood from approximately 10 HLA-typed healthy donors was used to isolate PBMCs. After the mixed lymphocyte reaction, proliferating CFSE-low responder T cells were FACS-sorted for TCR sequencing. This specimen belongs to a study of siplizumab effects on memory and regulatory T cells (dated by TCRdb to between 2018 and 2020). With respect to the entire study: Across about eight responder-stimulator pairs, mixed lymphocyte reactions were run as pairs, one with siplizumab at 0.95 to 1 ug/mL and one without drug. The effect of the anti-CD2 antibody siplizumab on alloreactive T-cell subsets was examined in allogeneic mixed lymphocyte reactions constructed from human PBMCs. The full study reports these points: Of the alloreactive CD4+ clones that could be mapped, the Treg-derived share averaged about 67% with siplizumab compared with about 25% in control reactions. Compared with memory T cells, unstimulated naive T cells appeared more diverse, and naive cells seemed to make a substantial contribution to the alloresponse. Sequences below about 10^-5 frequency were poorly captured, so only a minor fraction of alloreactive clones could be mapped to unstimulated subsets. A naive or memory phenotype could not be assigned to roughly 75-96% of proliferating CD4+ or CD8+ clones. Whether proliferating Tregs from siplizumab cultures actually had suppressive function was not functionally confirmed. The cumulative frequency of alloreactive sequences that could be traced back to unstimulated CD4+ memory T cells was significantly reduced by siplizumab.

The receptor library was made with the immunoSEQ multiplex PCR assay. Each sample had roughly 90,000 TCR templates assayed by the deep sequencing platform. Genomic DNA extracted from sorted T cells was used for TCRbeta CDR3 sequencing. In the paper's pipeline: The R programming language was used for the clonal analysis of the TCRbeta CDR3 data. Comparing unstimulated samples against CFSE-low samples taken after the reaction was how alloreactive CD4+ and CD8+ clones were defined. By matching sequences to the repertoires of sorted unstimulated Treg and non-Treg cells, each alloreactive CD4+ clone was assigned a regulatory or non-regulatory origin. The immuneACCESS repertoire file appears here via TCRdb, limited to in-frame rearrangements. These files lack a portion of the clones; in checked studies, under half of the deficit traces to unresolved V genes, and the cause of the others is not known. That table gives V, J and clone size, and the DNA gave D and trimming. The sample table contains about 9,600 clones; only one count was recorded for roughly 50% of them. Of the sample, under 25% falls within the top ten clones.

Sequenced input: CFSE-low (dividing) CD4+ T cells sorted from an allogeneic mixed lymphocyte reaction. The clonotype was recovered from a human donor in good health; the cells came from an allogeneic mixed lymphocyte reaction.

This receptor has the CDR3 CASSFSGRANEKLFF. The nucleotide sequence is TGTGCCAGCAGTTTCTCAGGGAGGGCTAATGAAAAACTGTTTTTT. The chain couples TRBV28 to TRBJ1-4; TRBD1 might be the D gene, on 5 matching bases. The germline V gene yields MDHEN for CDR1 and SYDVKM for CDR2. The CDR3 goes from the cysteine to the phenylalanine over 15 residues. Here the CDR3 DNA is all that survives: 45 bases in frame from base 1. Trimming takes 3 bases from V and 3 bases from J, and the germline ends sit 11 bases apart.